This TCR beta chain was documented in a study of T cell changes during pregnancy in multiple sclerosis. Germline lookup yields CDR1 MGHRA and CDR2 YSYEKL. The CDR3 has 15 amino acids. V gave up 4 bases and J gave up 2 bases, with 14 bases separating them. Some clones are missing from TCRdb's copy, which holds only in-frame ones; the method was immunoSEQ multiplex PCR. The sample gives around 92,000 clones, 85% to 95% of which show up once; about 3.9% is in the top ten. This sequence was found in a female donor with multiple sclerosis, enrolled in a pregnancy study. This sample comprised peripheral blood, obtained in the first trimester of pregnancy. The V gene is TRBV4-1, the J gene TRBJ1-1, with D maybe TRBD1 (6 bases). Here the CDR3 DNA reads TGCGCCAGCAGCCTCTCGGCAGGGGCAAACACTGAAGCTTTCTTT. It is translated as CASSLSAGANTEAFF.